These T cell receptor beta chains were read from a single sample in a study of T cells in Graves' hyperthyroidism and ophthalmopathy. TCRdb re-called the multiplex PCR reads with MiXCR, one entry per CDR3 protein. This table has some 350,000 distinct CDR3 sequences, about 20% appearing once. The material sequenced was blood. Receptors originate from a young woman with Graves' hyperthyroidism. Each CDR3 is given with its conserved first and last residue. Each record gives: J gene, D gene, clone size, V gene, CDR3 protein, CDR3 DNA. D genes are given only for firm matches. Some rows have no size entry. The others give once, few or many, or a class for an expanded clone.

>TRBJ2-7|.|many|TRBV12-3/TRBV12-4
CASSGGTEQYF
TGTGCCAGCAGTGGGGGCACCGAGCAGTACTTC
>TRBJ2-5|TRBD1|.|TRBV12-5
CASGRDRETQYF
TGTGCTAGTGGCAGGGACAGAGAGACCCAGTACTTC
>TRBJ1-1|.|few|TRBV12-3/TRBV12-4
CASSQVEAFF
TGTGCCAGCAGTCAGGTTGAAGCTTTCTTT
>TRBJ1-5|.|many|TRBV6-1
CATQRQDQPQHF
TGTGCCACCCAGCGGCAAGATCAGCCCCAGCATTTT
>TRBJ1-2|TRBD1|many|TRBV11-1
CASSPGQLYGYTF
TGTGCCAGCAGCCCGGGACAGCTTTATGGCTACACCTTC
>TRBJ1-2|TRBD1|many|TRBV9
CASSPGDRRNGYTF
TGTGCCAGCAGCCCAGGGGACAGGCGAAATGGCTACACCTTC
>TRBJ1-1|.|few|TRBV4-1
CASSREGGGTEAFF
TGCGCCAGCAGCCGTGAGGGGGGTGGCACTGAAGCTTTCTTT
>TRBJ2-5|.|few|TRBV29-1
CSVEERETQYF
TGCAGCGTTGAAGAACGAGAGACCCAGTACTTC
>TRBJ2-2|.|many|TRBV6-1
CASRGAAGELFF
TGTGCCAGCCGAGGCGCGGCCGGGGAGCTGTTTTTT
>TRBJ1-2|.|many|TRBV13
CASSLWQAYGYTF
TGTGCCAGCAGCTTATGGCAGGCTTACGGCTACACCTTC
>TRBJ2-2|.|few|TRBV4-1
CASSQGLGGRIGELFF
TGCGCCAGCAGCCAAGGCCTGGGGGGACGAATCGGGGAGCTGTTTTTT
>TRBJ1-2|.|.|TRBV7-9
CASSLEFPANYGYTF
TGTGCCAGCAGCTTAGAATTTCCAGCTAACTATGGCTACACCTTC
>TRBJ1-3|.|many|TRBV6-2/TRBV6-3
CASSYSPLMWEPGNTIYF
TGTGCCAGCAGTTACTCCCCTTTAATGTGGGAACCTGGAAACACCATATATTTT
>TRBJ1-1|.|few|TRBV9
CASSTQTGTEAFF
TGTGCCAGCAGCACACAAACAGGCACTGAAGCTTTCTTT
>TRBJ1-5|.|many|TRBV6-5
CASGYGSVNQPQHF
TGTGCCAGCGGGTATGGGTCAGTTAATCAGCCCCAGCATTTT
>TRBJ2-7|.|.|TRBV28
CASSLSQQDYEQYF
TGTGCCAGCAGTTTATCTCAACAGGACTACGAGCAGTACTTC
>TRBJ2-7|.|.|TRBV3-1
CASSQRLLEQYF
TGTGCCAGCAGCCAACGCCTGCTCGAGCAGTACTTC
>TRBJ2-2|TRBD1|few|TRBV5-6
CASSSPGTGLPGELFF
TGTGCCAGCAGCTCGCCGGGGACAGGCCTTCCCGGGGAGCTGTTTTTT
>TRBJ1-1|TRBD1|many|TRBV11-2
CASSTPTGIAFF
TGTGCCAGCAGCACCCCGACAGGGATCGCTTTCTTT
>TRBJ2-2|.|many|TRBV11-2
CASSLYTGELFF
TGTGCCAGCAGCCTTTACACCGGGGAGCTGTTTTTT
>TRBJ1-2|TRBD1|.|TRBV20-1
CSALRQGGGYTF
TGCAGTGCTCTCCGACAGGGAGGGGGCTACACCTTC
>TRBJ1-1|.|many|TRBV20-1
CSGVLGGYGEAFF
TGCAGTGGAGTCCTTGGGGGGTATGGTGAAGCTTTCTTT
>TRBJ2-4|TRBD2|.|TRBV10-3
CATLATQYF
TGTGCCACACTAGCGACTCAGTACTTC
>TRBJ2-7|.|many|TRBV20-1
CSASRASSSNEQYF
TGCAGTGCTAGTAGGGCTAGCTCGTCGAACGAGCAGTACTTC
>TRBJ2-7|.|few|TRBV30
CAWRPGGGLSYEQYF
TGTGCCTGGAGACCGGGCGGGGGCCTCTCCTACGAGCAGTACTTC
>TRBJ2-3|TRBD2|many|TRBV12-3/TRBV12-4
CASSSGKRGNADTQYF
TGTGCCAGCAGTTCGGGGAAGCGGGGGAATGCAGATACGCAGTATTTT
>TRBJ1-1|.|many|TRBV28
CASGETEPHTEAFF
TGTGCCAGCGGGGAGACAGAGCCGCACACTGAAGCTTTCTTT
>TRBJ1-1|.|many|TRBV6-5
CASKRVNTEAFF
TGTGCCAGTAAAAGGGTGAACACTGAAGCTTTCTTT
>TRBJ1-1|.|many|TRBV5-4
CASSGGGNTEAFF
TGTGCCAGCAGTGGGGGGGGGAACACTGAAGCTTTCTTT
>TRBJ2-7|.|many|TRBV4-1
CASSQGAGLSSYEQYF
TGCGCCAGCAGCCAAGGAGCGGGCCTGAGCTCCTACGAGCAGTACTTC
>TRBJ2-5|TRBD2|.|TRBV4-1
CASSRPGGAEETQYF
TGCGCCAGCAGCCGGCCCGGGGGGGCGGAAGAGACCCAGTACTTC
>TRBJ2-2|.|.|TRBV11-2
CASSRGGQGSTGELFF
TGTGCCAGCAGCCGAGGGGGGCAGGGTAGTACCGGGGAGCTGTTTTTT
>TRBJ1-2|.|many|TRBV5-5
CASRRGQNYGYTF
TGTGCCAGCAGAAGAGGACAGAACTATGGCTACACCTTC
>TRBJ2-3|.|few|TRBV19
CASRENRQPTDTQYF
TGTGCCAGTAGGGAGAACAGGCAACCCACAGATACGCAGTATTTT
>TRBJ1-5|.|many|TRBV28
CASSLSSFGGNQPQHF
TGTGCCAGCAGTTTATCCTCCTTCGGGGGGAACCAGCCCCAGCATTTT
>TRBJ1-5|TRBD1|many|TRBV11-2
CASSLNTFQGANQPQHF
TGTGCCAGCAGCCTAAATACCTTTCAGGGGGCCAACCAGCCCCAGCATTTT
>TRBJ2-7|.|few|TRBV18
CASSPPGPSYEQYF
TGTGCCAGCTCACCACCAGGCCCCTCCTACGAGCAGTACTTC
>TRBJ2-7|.|many|TRBV10-1
CASAPDNSFEYEQYF
TGCGCCAGCGCGCCGGACAATTCTTTCGAGTACGAGCAGTACTTC
>TRBJ2-7|TRBD2|many|TRBV7-9
CASSPGLAGSYEQYF
TGTGCCAGCAGCCCGGGACTAGCAGGCTCCTACGAGCAGTACTTC
>TRBJ2-7|.|many|TRBV11-1
CASSKGQFYEQYF
TGTGCCAGCAGCAAAGGACAGTTTTACGAGCAGTACTTC
>TRBJ1-3|TRBD1|.|TRBV28
CASSFRDRVFGNTIYF
TGTGCCAGCAGTTTCCGAGACAGGGTATTTGGAAACACCATATATTTT
>TRBJ2-4|TRBD1|few|TRBV6-1
CASSQTAGQGASIQYF
TGTGCCAGCAGTCAAACCGCGGGACAGGGGGCAAGCATTCAGTACTTC
>TRBJ1-2|.|.|TRBV19
CASSIGRNYGYTF
TGTGCCAGTAGTATCGGTCGGAACTATGGCTACACCTTC
>TRBJ2-5|.|.|TRBV27
CASQLGTASGTQYF
TGTGCCAGCCAACTCGGGACGGCCTCTGGGACCCAGTACTTC
>TRBJ1-2|.|many|TRBV5-1
CASSLSQANYGYTF
TGCGCCAGCAGCTTGTCACAGGCCAACTATGGCTACACCTTC
>TRBJ1-5|TRBD1|many|TRBV6-1
CASSAGGRGGFNQPQHF
TGTGCCAGCAGTGCGGGGGGCAGGGGGGGTTTCAATCAGCCCCAGCATTTT
>TRBJ1-5|.|.|TRBV12-3/TRBV12-4
CASSLSRSQPQHF
TGTGCCAGCAGTTTGAGTAGGAGCCAGCCCCAGCATTTT
>TRBJ1-3|.|few|TRBV11-2
CASSLVPRGRKNTIYF
TGTGCCAGCAGCTTAGTCCCCCGCGGACGTAAAAACACCATATATTTT
>TRBJ1-2|TRBD1|many|TRBV10-2
CASTETGIHYGYTF
TGCGCCAGCACCGAGACAGGGATCCACTATGGCTACACCTTC
>TRBJ1-2|TRBD1|many|TRBV11-2
CASSFPSGTGGYGYTF
TGTGCCAGCAGCTTTCCCTCCGGGACAGGGGGTTATGGCTACACCTTC
>TRBJ2-5|TRBD2|many|TRBV4-1
CASSHLAGEETQYF
TGCGCCAGCAGCCATTTAGCGGGGGAAGAGACCCAGTACTTC
>TRBJ1-5|TRBD1|many|TRBV5-1
CASSRPQGDQPQHF
TGCGCCAGCAGCCGACCCCAGGGGGATCAGCCCCAGCATTTT
>TRBJ2-2|TRBD1|many|TRBV13
CASSDRGPHGSGRGTGELFF
TGTGCCAGCAGCGACAGGGGCCCCCATGGGAGCGGGCGTGGCACCGGGGAGCTGTTTTTT
>TRBJ1-1|.|many|TRBV5-1
CASSLRQSGTEAFF
TGCGCCAGCAGCCTCCGACAGAGTGGCACTGAAGCTTTCTTT
>TRBJ1-5|.|.|TRBV10-3
CAISEGTANQPQHF
TGTGCCATCAGTGAGGGTACAGCCAATCAGCCCCAGCATTTT